The T cell receptor beta chain described here comes from a study of T cell responses to AZD1222 COVID-19 vaccine. The junction had 3 bases not matched to a gene; V was cut back by 0 bases and J by 4 bases. The length of the CDR3 is 15 residues. Germline CDR1 and CDR2: SGDLS and YYNGEE. This clone was picked up one time. The antigen is undetermined. Sequenced by immunoSEQ multiplex PCR; TCRdb stores in-frame clones only, minus some. The data hold 130,000 to 150,000 clones, with about 87% observed a single time. Study findings and constraints: Baseline antibody screening turned up just five to seven seropositive AZD1222 recipients. Two AZD1222 doses significantly raised spike-specific TCR breadth and depth over controls. Spike was spanned by vaccine-associated CD4 TCRs, with dominance at 160-218 and 743-854.

The V gene is TRBV9, the J gene TRBJ2-1; TRBD2 agrees at 8 bases. The sample consisted of peripheral blood, taken on day 0 of AZD1222 vaccination. The TCR sequence derives from an adult in good health. The CDR3 nucleotides are TGTGCCAGCAGCGTAGGGGGACTAGAATACAATGAGCAGTTCTTC. Its translation: CASSVGGLEYNEQFF.